These 27 T cell receptor beta chains came from one sample sequenced in a study of shared clonotypes between healthy human individuals. CD45RO-negative cells were positively selected for CCR7, leaving out terminally differentiated effector memory CD45RA+ cells. TCRdb keeps only in-frame clones here, not all; method: immunoSEQ multiplex PCR. The data show about 750,000 clones, with nearly 95% seen just once and 24% held by the top ten. Material for sequencing was naive CD8+ T cells sorted from blood. The receptor source for this set is a young man in good health.

The rearrangement uses TRBV30 and TRBJ1-1, with 9 bases that match TRBD1. This CDR3 contains 14 residues. J was trimmed by 5 bases and V by 2 bases; bases with no gene match: 6. In germline, CDR1 is GTSNPN, CDR2 SVGIG (reference sequence). The CDR3 loop is CAWSYTGGYTEAFF. The CDR3 DNA follows: TGTGCCTGGAGTTACACAGGGGGCTATACTGAAGCTTTCTTT.

The genes are TRBV27 and TRBJ1-5, with 9 positions matching TRBD1. J gave up 2 bases and V 6 bases, and 2 bases lay outside the gene matches. CDR3 size: 14 residues. Germline V gives CDR1 MNHEY, CDR2 SMNVEV (reference sequence). CDR3 sequence reads: CASSRDRGNQPQHF. In DNA form, the CDR3 reads TGTGCCAGCAGCCGGGACAGGGGCAATCAGCCCCAGCATTTT.

The CDR3 sequence: CASRDSTYEQYF. CDR3 sequence (DNA): TGCGCCAGCAGGGACAGTACCTACGAGCAGTACTTC. The V call is TRBV5-1, the J call TRBJ2-7; D may be TRBD1 (6 bases). Trimming pared 5 bases from V and 2 bases from J, leaving 8 bases between. Germline lookup yields CDR1 SGHRS and CDR2 YFSETQ. The CDR3 spans 12 residues.

The genes are TRBV30 and TRBJ1-1; D unresolved. The V gene's germline CDR1 is GTSNPN and CDR2 SVGIG (reference sequence). This CDR3 has 10 amino acids. The V end lost 7 bases, the J end lost 3 bases, and 6 bases lay between the germline ends. The CDR3: CAYGDTEAFF. For the CDR3, the DNA is TGTGCCTACGGGGACACTGAAGCTTTCTTT.

The V gene is TRBV27, the J gene TRBJ1-2; a weak D match, TRBD1 (6 bases). The ends were cut back, 5 bases at V and 4 bases at J, with 14 bases in the middle. Germline lookup yields CDR1 MNHEY and CDR2 SMNVEV (reference sequence). The CDR3 length is 14 residues. CDR3 in amino acids: CASSPPDSSYGYTF. The CDR3 DNA reads TGTGCCAGCAGTCCACCGGACAGCAGCTATGGCTACACCTTC.

The rearrangement uses TRBV7-2 and TRBJ2-2, with 8 positions matching TRBD2. The CDR3 has 18 amino acids. Losses at the gene ends were 0 bases for V and 6 bases for J; bases not matched to a gene: 12. Germline V gene lookup returns CDR1 SGHTA and CDR2 FQGNSA. The CDR3 reads CASSLARGLVSMAGELFF. The CDR3 nucleotides read TGTGCCAGCAGCTTAGCGCGGGGACTAGTCTCGATGGCCGGGGAGCTGTTTTTT.

The chain joins TRBV12-5 to TRBJ2-1; D might be TRBD1 (5 bases). Germline values: CDR1 LGHNT, CDR2 FRNRAP. CDR3 length: 12 residues. Trimming removed 5 bases from V and 3 bases from J, with 5 bases in between. The CDR3 here is CASGQGYNEQFF. For the CDR3, the DNA is TGTGCTAGTGGTCAGGGCTACAATGAGCAGTTCTTC.

The V call is TRBV4-3, the J call TRBJ2-1; TRBD2 matches 11 bases. Germline lookup yields CDR1 LGHNA and CDR2 YSLEER. The CDR3 spans 17 residues. Unmatched junction bases numbered 4, after V lost 3 bases and J lost 0 bases. The CDR3 region is CASSQGTSGSSYNEQFF. CDR3 sequence (DNA): TGCGCCAGCAGCCAGGGGACTAGCGGAAGCTCCTACAATGAGCAGTTCTTC.

The chain joins TRBV10-2 to TRBJ1-1; tentative D call: TRBD1 (5 bases). Germline V CDR1 and CDR2: WSHSY, SAAADI. The germline V and J ends were trimmed by 1 base and 5 bases, with 14 bases remaining between them. This CDR3 spans 15 amino acids. The CDR3 loop reads CASSEFMGRVTEAFF. DNA for the CDR3: TGCGCCAGCAGTGAGTTTATGGGGCGGGTGACTGAAGCTTTCTTT.

V usage is TRBV19 and J usage is TRBJ2-1; D tentatively reads TRBD1 or TRBD2 (5 bases each). The germline CDR1 and CDR2 sequences are LNHDA and SQIVND (reference sequence). The length of the CDR3 is 14 residues. The V and J ends lost 4 bases and 0 bases respectively, with 7 bases between them. CDR3 bases: TGTGCCAGTAGTAAGGGGAGCTCCTACAATGAGCAGTTCTTC. Translation: CASSKGSSYNEQFF.

This clone was seen only once. This sequence joins TRBV6-5 and TRBJ2-7, with 11 nucleotides matching TRBD1. This CDR3 has 15 residues. Germline CDR1 and CDR2: MNHEY and SVGAGI. The ends lost 7 bases at V and 7 bases at J; junction bases unmatched: 12. CDR3 sequence: CASTQGTGGVLEQYF. CDR3 nucleotide sequence: TGTGCCAGCACTCAAGGGACAGGGGGGGTTTTGGAGCAGTACTTC.

J is TRBJ2-3 and V is TRBV25-1; D is undetermined. V was clipped by 3 bases and J by 5 bases, with 12 bases between them. The CDR3 has 14 residues. Looked up from germline, CDR1 is MGHDK and CDR2 is SYGVNS. This CDR3 reads CASSEGTVVDTQYF. DNA for the CDR3: TGTGCCAGCAGTGAGGGCACCGTGGTAGATACGCAGTATTTT. The entire variable domain, with the rest obtained from reference TRBV25-1 and TRBJ2-3, is as follows: EADIYQTPRYLVIGTGKKITLECSQTMGHDKMYWYQQDPGMELHLIHYSYGVNSTEKGDLSSESTVSRIRTEHFPLTLESARPSHTSQYLCASSEGTVVDTQYFGPGTRLTVL.

This chain uses TRBV2 with TRBJ2-5; TRBD1 matches at 12 bases. Trimming cost V 6 bases and J 4 bases; bases outside gene matches: 9. CDR1 is SNHLY, CDR2 FYNNEI, per germline. This CDR3 spans 16 amino acids. CDR3 amino acids: CASRDRDRGLRETQYF. In DNA form, the CDR3 reads TGTGCCAGCAGGGACCGGGACAGGGGGCTTCGAGAGACCCAGTACTTC.

The chain uses TRBV7-9 and TRBJ2-5; 9 bases fit TRBD1. The CDR3 runs to 16 residues. Losses at the gene ends were 10 bases for V and 3 bases for J; bases not matched to a gene: 15. Germline CDR1 SEHNR, CDR2 FQNEAQ (reference sequence). This CDR3 is CATLRRDRDEKETQYF. The CDR3 coding sequence is TGTGCCACCCTAAGGCGGGACAGGGACGAAAAAGAGACCCAGTACTTC.

The genes are TRBV27 and TRBJ2-2, with TRBD1 identical over 10 bases. Germline CDR1 MNHEY, CDR2 SMNVEV (reference sequence). The length of the CDR3 is 16 residues. V lost 6 bases and J lost 5; bases outside the gene matches: 9. The CDR3 DNA follows: TGTGCCAGCAGACCCCGGACAGGGGGACCTACCGGGGAGCTGTTTTTT. Translated: CASRPRTGGPTGELFF.

Here the CDR3 reads CASGTRQPQHF. For the CDR3, the DNA is TGTGCCAGCGGAACCCGTCAGCCCCAGCATTTT. V is TRBV28 and J is TRBJ1-5; D is uncertain. The CDR3 is 11 amino acids. Germline V gene data show CDR1 as MDHEN and CDR2 as SYDVKM. Trimming cost V 8 bases and J 6 bases, with 8 bases left between them.

The chain has TRBV5-5 and TRBJ1-2; no firm D call. This CDR3 region has 14 residues. CDR1 and CDR2 from the germline V gene are SGHKS and YYEKEE (reference sequence). V lost 0 bases to trimming and J lost 5 bases, with 11 bases between them. The CDR3 loop reads CASSLGQPRYGYTF. The DNA of the CDR3 is TGTGCCAGCAGCTTGGGGCAGCCGCGGTATGGCTACACCTTC. Using reference TRBV5-5 and TRBJ1-2 for the parts outside the CDR3, the full variable domain is DAGVTQSPTHLIKTRGQQVTLRCSPISGHKSVSWYQQVLGQGPQFIFQYYEKEERGRGNFPDRFSARQFPNYSSELNVNALLLGDSALYLCASSLGQPRYGYTFGSGTRLTVV.

The gene calls are TRBV9 and TRBJ2-5, with D uncertain. From germline, CDR1 is SGDLS and CDR2 YYNGEE. V was pared by 0 bases and J by 0 bases, with 3 bases between. CDR3 length: 13 amino acids. This CDR3 is CASSVGNQETQYF. DNA of the CDR3: TGTGCCAGCAGCGTAGGCAACCAAGAGACCCAGTACTTC.

V usage is TRBV7-2 and J usage is TRBJ1-5; a possible D gene is TRBD1 (5 bases). The CDR3 length is 13 residues. CDR1 SGHTA and CDR2 FQGNSA come from the germline V gene. Trimming removed 5 bases at V and 6 bases at J, with 11 bases between. CDR3 loop: CASSVGGGQPQHF. CDR3 coding DNA: TGTGCCAGCAGCGTTGGGGGGGGTCAGCCCCAGCATTTT.

The CDR3 DNA reads as TGCAGCGTTGAAAGCCTAGCGGAGTTAACCTACAATGAGCAGTTCTTC. Its translation is CSVESLAELTYNEQFF. This chain uses TRBV29-1 with TRBJ2-1; 7 bases fit TRBD2. Trimming removed 2 bases from V and 2 bases from J; junction bases left unmatched: 9. Germline V gives CDR1 SQVTM, CDR2 ANQGSEA. The CDR3 runs 16 residues.

Only a few counts were recorded for this clone. The chain joins TRBV12-5 to TRBJ2-7; 9 bases are a match to TRBD2. Per germline, CDR1 LGHNT and CDR2 FRNRAP. Unmatched junction bases numbered 16, after V lost 6 bases and J lost 7 bases. The CDR3 spans 16 residues. The CDR3 sequence is CASGRTVGASGIEQYF. CDR3 bases: TGTGCTAGTGGCCGGACAGTTGGGGCTAGCGGGATAGAGCAGTACTTC.

In nucleotides, the CDR3 is TGCGCCAGCAGCCAAGTGTGGCCTCCTAAAAACACTGAAGCTTTCTTT. Protein product: CASSQVWPPKNTEAFF. The rearrangement uses TRBV4-3 and TRBJ1-1; D not certain. The germline gives CDR1 LGHNA, CDR2 YSLEER. The V end was cut by 1 base, the J end by 2 bases, with 14 bases between. The CDR3 spans 16 residues.

V and J are TRBV29-1 and TRBJ2-7; the D gene is possibly TRBD2 (7 bases). This CDR3 spans 12 amino acids. V was pared by 0 bases and J by 6 bases, with 9 bases between. Germline CDR1 is SQVTM and CDR2 is ANQGSEA. The CDR3 spells CSVEDAGAEQYF. The CDR3 DNA is TGCAGCGTTGAAGATGCGGGGGCCGAGCAGTACTTC.

This chain uses TRBV10-2 with TRBJ2-7, with 9 bases that match TRBD1. The CDR3 covers 12 residues. Germline V CDR1 and CDR2: WSHSY, SAAADI. Trimming cost V 8 bases and J 7 bases; bases outside gene matches: 6. The CDR3 loop reads CASSGTGIEQYF. In DNA, the CDR3 is TGCGCCAGCTCCGGGACAGGGATTGAGCAGTACTTC.

CDR3 amino acids: CARRSNRSYNEQFF. The CDR3 DNA follows: TGTGCCCGACGAAGTAACAGGTCTTACAATGAGCAGTTCTTC. This chain joins TRBV7-9 and TRBJ2-1; the D gene is possibly TRBD1 (5 bases). CDR3 size: 14 residues. Per germline, CDR1 SEHNR and CDR2 FQNEAQ (reference sequence). Trimming pared 11 bases from V and 4 bases from J, leaving 18 bases between.

In this sample, this clone turned up a few times. V gene TRBV9 combines with J gene TRBJ2-7; D is perhaps TRBD1 (6 bases). V lost 3 bases and J lost 0, with 13 bases in between. Germline-derived CDR1 and CDR2 are SGDLS and YYNGEE. There are 15 residues in the CDR3. CDR3 region: CASSGDRDNSYEQYF. The CDR3 nucleotides are TGTGCCAGCAGCGGAGACCGGGACAACTCCTACGAGCAGTACTTC.

Of note for this clone: Other nucleotide sequences in the sample specify the same CDR3. This rearrangement joins TRBV28 to TRBJ2-7; D remains ambiguous. CDR3 length: 12 residues. V shed 11 bases and J shed 3 bases, with 14 bases lying between them. CDR1 is MDHEN, CDR2 SYDVKM, per germline. CDR3 nucleotides: TGTGCCTCCCGGGCCCTCAGCTACGAGCAGTACTTC. Translated: CASRALSYEQYF.